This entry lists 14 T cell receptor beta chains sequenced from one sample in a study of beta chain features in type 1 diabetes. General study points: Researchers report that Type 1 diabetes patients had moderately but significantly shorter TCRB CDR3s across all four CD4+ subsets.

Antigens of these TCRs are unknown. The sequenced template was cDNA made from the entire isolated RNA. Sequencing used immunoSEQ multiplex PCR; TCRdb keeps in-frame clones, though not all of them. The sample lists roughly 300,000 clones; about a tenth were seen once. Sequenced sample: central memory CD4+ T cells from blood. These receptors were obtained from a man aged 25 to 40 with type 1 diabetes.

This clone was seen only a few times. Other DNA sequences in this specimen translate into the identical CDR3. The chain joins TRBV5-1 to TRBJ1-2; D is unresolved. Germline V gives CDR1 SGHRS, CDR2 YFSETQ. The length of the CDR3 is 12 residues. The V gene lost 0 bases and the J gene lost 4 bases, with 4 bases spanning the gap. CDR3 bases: TGCGCCAGCAGCTTGGATGGCTATGGCTACACCTTC. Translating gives CASSLDGYGYTF.

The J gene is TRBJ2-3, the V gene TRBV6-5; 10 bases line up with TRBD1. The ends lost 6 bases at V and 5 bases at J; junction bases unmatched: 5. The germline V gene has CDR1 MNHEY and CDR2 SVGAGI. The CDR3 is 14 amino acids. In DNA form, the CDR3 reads TGTGCCAGCAGGGACAGGGGGTCGTTAGATACGCAGTATTTT. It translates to CASRDRGSLDTQYF.

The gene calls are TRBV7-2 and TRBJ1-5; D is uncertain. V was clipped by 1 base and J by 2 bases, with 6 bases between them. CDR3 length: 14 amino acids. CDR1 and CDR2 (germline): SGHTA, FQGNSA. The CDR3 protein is CASSLEVGNQPQHF. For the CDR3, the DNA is TGTGCCAGCAGCTTAGAGGTGGGCAATCAGCCCCAGCATTTT.

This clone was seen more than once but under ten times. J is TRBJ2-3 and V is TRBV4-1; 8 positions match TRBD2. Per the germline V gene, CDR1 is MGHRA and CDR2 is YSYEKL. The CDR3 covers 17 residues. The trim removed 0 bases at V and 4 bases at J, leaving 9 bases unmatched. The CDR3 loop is CASSQEATYSGADTQYF. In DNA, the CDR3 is TGCGCCAGCAGCCAAGAGGCAACCTATAGCGGGGCAGATACGCAGTATTTT.

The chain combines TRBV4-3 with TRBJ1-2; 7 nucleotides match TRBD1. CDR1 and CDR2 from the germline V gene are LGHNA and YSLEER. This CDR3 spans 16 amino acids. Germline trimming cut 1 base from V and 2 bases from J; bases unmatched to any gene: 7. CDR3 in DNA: TGCGCCAGCAGCCAAGTGGGCACAGGGGCCAACTATGGCTACACCTTC. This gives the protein CASSQVGTGANYGYTF.

CDR3: CASSLDTGGRGRSPLHF. Written as DNA, the CDR3 is TGTGCCAGCAGCTTGGATACGGGTGGCAGGGGACGGTCACCCCTCCACTTT. The rearrangement joins TRBV5-4 to TRBJ1-6, with D perhaps TRBD1 (6 bases). V was clipped by 0 bases and J by 10 bases, with 20 bases between them. CDR1 is SGHNT and CDR2 is YYREEE in the germline V gene (reference sequence). The CDR3 sequence is 17 residues long. Full variable domain (rest looked up from reference TRBV5-4 and TRBJ1-6): ETGVTQSPTHLIKTRGQQVTLRCSSQSGHNTVSWYQQALGQGPQFIFQYYREEENGRGNFPPRFSGLQFPNYSSELNVNALELDDSALYLCASSLDTGGRGRSPLHFGNGTRLTVT.

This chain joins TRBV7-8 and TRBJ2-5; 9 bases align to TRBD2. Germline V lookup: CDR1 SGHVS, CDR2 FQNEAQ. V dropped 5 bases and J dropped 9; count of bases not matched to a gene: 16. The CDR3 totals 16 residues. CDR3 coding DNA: TGTGCCAGCAGCGGCAGAAGAGCGGGGGGAACCAATCCCCAGTACTTC. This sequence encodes CASSGRRAGGTNPQYF.

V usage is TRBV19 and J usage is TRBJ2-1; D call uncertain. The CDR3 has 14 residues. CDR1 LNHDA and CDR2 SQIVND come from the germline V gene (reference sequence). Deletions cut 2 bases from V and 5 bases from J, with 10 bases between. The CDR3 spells CASSILVDNNEQFF. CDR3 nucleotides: TGTGCCAGTAGTATACTGGTAGATAACAATGAGCAGTTCTTC.

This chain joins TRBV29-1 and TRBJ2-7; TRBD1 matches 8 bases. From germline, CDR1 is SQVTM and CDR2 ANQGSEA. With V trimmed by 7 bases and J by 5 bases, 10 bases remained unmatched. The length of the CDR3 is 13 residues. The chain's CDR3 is CSAVAGQGHEQYF. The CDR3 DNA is TGCAGCGCCGTTGCAGGACAGGGCCACGAGCAGTACTTC.

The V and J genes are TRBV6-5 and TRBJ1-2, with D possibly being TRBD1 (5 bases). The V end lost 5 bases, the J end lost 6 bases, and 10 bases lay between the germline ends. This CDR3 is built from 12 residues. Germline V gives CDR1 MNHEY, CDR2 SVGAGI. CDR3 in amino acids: CASSLEGDGYTF. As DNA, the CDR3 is TGTGCCAGCAGTCTTGAAGGGGATGGCTACACCTTC.

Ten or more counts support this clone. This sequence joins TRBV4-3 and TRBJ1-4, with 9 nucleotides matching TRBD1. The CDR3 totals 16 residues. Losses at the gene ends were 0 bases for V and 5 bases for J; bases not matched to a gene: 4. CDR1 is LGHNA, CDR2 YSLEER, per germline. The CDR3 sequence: CASSQDIGTGNEKLFF. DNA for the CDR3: TGCGCCAGCAGCCAAGATATTGGGACAGGGAATGAAAAACTGTTTTTT.

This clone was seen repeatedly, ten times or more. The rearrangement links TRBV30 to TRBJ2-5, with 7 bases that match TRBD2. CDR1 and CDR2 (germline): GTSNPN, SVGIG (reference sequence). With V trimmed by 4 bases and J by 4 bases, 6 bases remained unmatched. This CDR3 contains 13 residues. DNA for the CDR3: TGTGCCTGGACCCCTGGGGGGGGAGAGACCCAGTACTTC. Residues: CAWTPGGGETQYF.

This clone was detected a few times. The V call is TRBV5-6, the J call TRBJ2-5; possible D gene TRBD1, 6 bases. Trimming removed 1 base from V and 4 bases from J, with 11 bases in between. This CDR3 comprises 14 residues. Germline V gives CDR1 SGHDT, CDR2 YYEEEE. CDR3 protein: CASSLIGRGETQYF. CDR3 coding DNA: TGTGCCAGCAGCTTGATCGGCAGGGGAGAGACCCAGTACTTC.

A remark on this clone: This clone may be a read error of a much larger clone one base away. CDR3 protein: CASSPAYEQYF. The CDR3 nucleotides are TGTGCCAGCAGCCCTGCCTACGAGCAGTACTTC. This chain joins TRBV7-6 and TRBJ2-7; D ambiguous. CDR3 size: 11 residues. V was trimmed by 5 bases and J by 2 bases, leaving 4 bases between them. Per germline, CDR1 SGHVS and CDR2 FNYEAQ.